One sample yielded the 13 T cell receptor beta chains listed below, sequenced in a study of immune cell composition in non-small cell lung cancer. Clones were read by immunoSEQ multiplex PCR, and TCRdb kept only the in-frame ones, dropping some. There are roughly 680 clones in the sample; 88% occur only once, and about 10% lies in the top ten. Normal lung was sampled as far from the tumour as possible, at least 3 cm. Sequenced input: non-adjacent lung tissue. These receptors all come from a human donor with non-small cell lung cancer.

J is TRBJ1-2 and V is TRBV28; 7 nucleotides match TRBD1. The germline gives CDR1 MDHEN, CDR2 SYDVKM. CDR3 length: 15 amino acids. With V trimmed by 3 bases and J by 8 bases, 12 bases remained unmatched. The CDR3: CASSFVGRQGFGYTF. CDR3 nucleotide sequence: TGTGCCAGCAGTTTCGTTGGTCGACAGGGATTCGGCTACACCTTC.

As DNA, the CDR3 is TGTGCCAGCAGGGACAGGGGAGATACGCAGTATTTT. It yields the protein CASRDRGDTQYF. The rearrangement uses TRBV28 and TRBJ2-3, with 9 bases identical to TRBD1. CDR1 MDHEN and CDR2 SYDVKM come from the germline V gene. This CDR3 spans 12 amino acids. V lost 6 bases and J lost 5; bases outside the gene matches: 0.

This sequence joins TRBV7-3 and TRBJ1-1; D is perhaps TRBD1 (6 bases). Per the germline V gene, CDR1 is SGHTA and CDR2 is FQGTGA. V lost 1 base, J lost 6 bases, and 12 bases lay in between. The CDR3 sequence is 14 residues long. The CDR3 coding sequence is TGTGCCAGCAGCTTAAATGCAGGGGACCCTGAAGCTTTCTTT. Translation: CASSLNAGDPEAFF.

This chain connects TRBV19 to TRBJ2-7, with no clear D. Looked up from germline, CDR1 is LNHDA and CDR2 is SQIVND (reference sequence). CDR3 size: 14 residues. Between the trimmed V and J ends, which lost 2 bases and 0 bases, there was a span of 8 bases. CDR3 loop: CASSISVSSYEQYF. CDR3 sequence (DNA): TGTGCCAGTAGTATAAGCGTAAGCTCCTACGAGCAGTACTTC.

This clone has a handful of counts. This rearrangement joins TRBV2 to TRBJ2-4; TRBD1 might be the D (6 bases). The germline V and J ends were trimmed by 5 bases and 6 bases, with 17 bases remaining between them. From germline, CDR1 is SNHLY and CDR2 FYNNEI. This CDR3 is 15 amino acids long. Written as DNA, the CDR3 is TGTGCCAGCAGTCCCCGACGGGGACAAGGAAACATTCAGTACTTC. Amino acid sequence: CASSPRRGQGNIQYF.

This clone was picked up one time. The V and J genes are TRBV5-1 and TRBJ2-2; possible D gene TRBD1, 6 bases. Per germline, CDR1 SGHRS and CDR2 YFSETQ. V was pared by 2 bases and J by 3 bases, with 11 bases between. The CDR3 is made up of 15 amino acids. CDR3 coding DNA: TGCGCCAGCAGCTTCTTGGACAGCGACACCGGGGAGCTGTTTTTT. This sequence encodes CASSFLDSDTGELFF.

The chain recombines TRBV6-5 with TRBJ2-1; 8 nucleotides line up with TRBD2. This CDR3 comprises 15 residues. Germline V gives CDR1 MNHEY, CDR2 SVGAGI. Trimming removed 5 bases from V and 6 bases from J; junction bases left unmatched: 9. The CDR3: CASSPGLEGLNEQFF. The CDR3 DNA is TGTGCCAGCAGTCCGGGACTAGAAGGCCTCAATGAGCAGTTCTTC.

The rearrangement links TRBV5-8 to TRBJ1-2; unclear D gene. The CDR3 covers 13 residues. V was clipped by 4 bases and J by 6 bases, with 13 bases between them. Germline CDR1 and CDR2: SGHTS and YDEGEE. The CDR3: CASSLLNQNGYTF. CDR3 DNA: TGTGCCAGCAGCCTTCTCAACCAGAATGGCTACACCTTC.

The gene calls are TRBV12-1 and TRBJ2-7; the listed D gene, TRBD1, was not tested against the DNA. TRBV12-1 is a pseudogene segment. The CDR3 length is 11 residues. The CDR3 sequence: CASSFEGGQYF. The CDR3 nucleotides read TGTGCCAGCAGCTTTGAAGGGGGGCAGTACTTC.

V gene TRBV5-1 combines with J gene TRBJ2-1; 11 nucleotides line up with TRBD1. Germline V CDR1 and CDR2: SGHRS, YFSETQ. This CDR3 comprises 15 residues. With V trimmed by 4 bases and J by 8 bases, 8 bases remained unmatched. The CDR3, as DNA: TGCGCCAGCAGCGACCCGGGACAGGGGGGCGATGAGCAGTTCTTC. It codes for CASSDPGQGGDEQFF.

The rearrangement joins TRBV18 to TRBJ2-3, with TRBD1 matching 7 bases. Per germline, CDR1 KGHSH and CDR2 LQKENI. Germline trimming cut 2 bases from V and 1 base from J; bases unmatched to any gene: 0. The CDR3 extends over 14 amino acids. CDR3: CASSPGTGTDTQYF. DNA of the CDR3: TGTGCCAGCTCACCAGGGACAGGCACAGATACGCAGTATTTT.

The V and J genes are TRBV7-3 and TRBJ2-3; weak D call: TRBD1 (5 bases). V was pared by 5 bases and J by 4 bases, with 10 bases between. The CDR3 totals 13 residues. Germline V gene lookup returns CDR1 SGHTA and CDR2 FQGTGA. CDR3 in amino acids: CASSRGHSDTQYF. The CDR3 DNA follows: TGTGCCAGCAGCCGTGGACATTCAGATACGCAGTATTTT. The whole variable domain, remainder taken from reference TRBV7-3 and TRBJ2-3, is GAGVSQTPSNKVTEKGKYVELRCDPISGHTALYWYRQSLGQGPEFLIYFQGTGAADDSGLPNDRFFAVRPEGSVSTLKIQRTERGDSAVYLCASSRGHSDTQYFGPGTRLTVL.

By proportion, this clone is large (0.1 to 1%). This sequence joins TRBV6-4 and TRBJ2-1; D gene unclear. V was pared by 5 bases and J by 15 bases, with 29 bases between. The CDR3 spans 16 residues. CDR1 MRHNA and CDR2 SNTAGT come from the germline V gene. The chain's CDR3 is CASSSIPPKSFPLPFF. DNA for the CDR3: TGTGCCAGCAGTAGCATCCCGCCCAAGAGTTTTCCCCTCCCGTTCTTC.